This T cell receptor beta chain was sequenced during a study of OX40 agonist ivuxolimab in advanced cancers. Across the study: Every 2 weeks, patients got intravenous ivuxolimab at one of six dose levels (0.01-10 mg/kg). Study outcomes and limitations: Which antigen the expanded peripheral T cells recognized is unknown. At 0.1 to 3.0 mg/kg, clonal expansion of CD4+ and CD8+ blood T cells had occurred by week 6.

Generated by immunoSEQ multiplex PCR, the TCRdb table keeps only in-frame clones and is missing some. The table includes tens of thousands of clones, more than 70% detected once. This clone has just a few counts. Antigen specificity is unknown. This CDR3 region has 15 residues. Germline values: CDR1 MDHEN, CDR2 SYDVKM. V lost 4 bases and J lost 6, with 15 bases in between. The sequence was collected from an adult with an advanced solid tumor such as melanoma, head and neck, liver or kidney cancer. Specimen: CD4+ or CD8+ T cells sorted from blood, collected in a trial of the OX40 agonist ivuxolimab. The chain is built from TRBV28 and TRBJ1-4, with D perhaps TRBD1 (6 bases). CDR3 nucleotide sequence: TGTGCCAGCAGTTCCCCCACAGGGCTGGATGAAAAACTGTTTTTT. As protein: CASSSPTGLDEKLFF. The whole variable domain, filled in from reference TRBV28 and TRBJ1-4, reads DVKVTQSSRYLVKRTGEKVFLECVQDMDHENMFWYRQDPGLGLRLIYFSYDVKMKEKGDIPEGYSVSREKKERFSLILESASTNQTSMYLCASSSPTGLDEKLFFGSGTQLSVL.